The 18 T cell receptor beta chains below all came from one sample that was sequenced in a study of T cell repertoires in cytomegalovirus infection. These receptors' antigens are unknown. MiXCR, run by TCRdb on the reads, gives a single entry per CDR3 protein. The sample contains 900,000 to 950,000 distinct CDR3 sequences, roughly 30% of which appear only once. The sample here was cultured CD8+ T cells from PBMCs, taken from culture after CMV antigen stimulation. These receptors were obtained from a human donor in good health (CMV status not recorded). Some clones in this sample may be carry-over from other donors' samples.

Points on this clonotype: The junction shows a germline mismatch at one end, possibly a read error. The chain is built from TRBV7-2 and TRBJ2-5; D not resolved. The CDR3 spans 10 residues. Germline CDR1 is SGHTA and CDR2 is FQGNSA. The CDR3 DNA reads as TGTGCCAGCCGGTCGGAGACCCCGTACTTC. Amino acids: CASRSETPYF. The complete variable domain, with remaining parts taken from reference TRBV7-2 and TRBJ2-5, reads GAGVSQSPSNKVTEKGKDVELRCDPISGHTALYWYRQSLGQGLEFLIYFQGNSAPDKSGLPSDRFSAERTGGSVSTLTIQRTQQEDSAVYLCASRSETPYFGPGTRLLVL.

This clonotype was found a few times. The rearrangement links TRBV7-8 to TRBJ1-2; tentatively, D is TRBD1 (5 bases). Trimming took 4 bases from V and 6 from J, leaving 21 bases between them. Germline V gene sequence: CDR1 SGHVS, CDR2 FQNEAQ. The length of the CDR3 is 16 residues. In nucleotides, the CDR3 is TGTGCCAGCAGCTCCGGGTCGAGGGGCTCGGTTGATGGCTACACCTTC. This translates into CASSSGSRGSVDGYTF.

The chain employs TRBV14 and TRBJ1-2, with D unclear. CDR1 is SGHDN and CDR2 is FVKESK in the germline V gene. The CDR3 spans 16 residues. The V gene lost 4 bases and the J gene lost 5 bases, with 20 bases spanning the gap. CDR3 amino acids: CASSPSQGRRFYGYTF. CDR3 coding DNA: TGTGCCAGCAGCCCCTCCCAAGGCAGAAGATTTTATGGCTACACCTTC.

V is TRBV5-1 and J is TRBJ2-7; D is perhaps TRBD2 (5 bases). Germline CDR1 and CDR2: SGHRS and YFSETQ. Trimming pared 0 bases from V and 6 bases from J, leaving 13 bases between. The CDR3 consists of 14 residues. CDR3 coding DNA: TGCGCCAGCAGCTTGGGCGCCGACTACGGCGAGCAGTACTTC. Encoded protein: CASSLGADYGEQYF.

The CDR3, as DNA: TGTGCCAGTAGTATCATAGGACAGCCCCAGCATTTT. Translating it yields CASSIIGQPQHF. The chain employs TRBV19 and TRBJ1-5; D not resolved. The CDR3 spans 12 residues. Germline-derived CDR1 and CDR2 are LNHDA and SQIVND (reference sequence). Trimming removed 3 bases from V and 7 bases from J, with 7 bases in between.

This clonotype appeared a few times. The gene calls are TRBV6-6 and TRBJ1-5, with D possibly TRBD1 on 5 matching bases. The V and J ends lost 0 bases and 7 bases respectively, with 7 bases between them. From germline, CDR1 is MNHNY and CDR2 SVGAGI (reference sequence). The CDR3 sequence is 13 residues long. CDR3 residues: CASSYSGAQPQHF. The CDR3 nucleotides read TGTGCCAGCAGTTACTCTGGGGCGCAGCCCCAGCATTTT.

V is TRBV19 and J is TRBJ2-3, with 13 bases lining up with TRBD2. Losses at the gene ends were 3 bases for V and 5 bases for J; bases not matched to a gene: 2. Germline V gene sequence: CDR1 LNHDA, CDR2 SQIVND (reference sequence). The CDR3 runs 15 residues. The CDR3 DNA follows: TGTGCCAGTAGTATTGGACTAGCGGGGGAAGATACGCAGTATTTT. Protein: CASSIGLAGEDTQYF.

This clonotype was detected only once. The CDR3 DNA follows: TGTGCCAGCAGCGCTCCAGAGGGAGGGGAGACCCAGTACTTC. Protein sequence: CASSAPEGGETQYF. The V and J genes are TRBV9 and TRBJ2-5, with TRBD2 identical over 7 bases. The junction had 7 bases not matched to a gene; V was cut back by 3 bases and J by 5 bases. Looked up from germline, CDR1 is SGDLS and CDR2 is YYNGEE. This CDR3 is built from 14 residues.

V gene TRBV29-1 combines with J gene TRBJ1-1; TRBD1 might be the D (5 bases). CDR3 length equals 12 residues. Germline values: CDR1 SQVTM, CDR2 ANQGSEA. V was clipped by 2 bases and J by 4 bases, with 8 bases between them. The CDR3 region is CSVEQGGTEAFF. Written as DNA, the CDR3 is TGCAGCGTTGAACAGGGAGGCACTGAAGCTTTCTTT.

This clonotype has ten or more counts. The gene calls are TRBV7-2 and TRBJ2-1, with D maybe TRBD2 (5 bases). The CDR3 runs to 14 residues. Germline assignment: CDR1 SGHTA and CDR2 FQGNSA. Trimming removed 3 bases at V and 5 bases at J, with 11 bases between. CDR3 sequence: CASSFPGENNEQFF. CDR3 sequence (DNA): TGTGCCAGCAGCTTCCCCGGGGAAAACAATGAGCAGTTCTTC. The variable domain in full, completed from reference TRBV7-2 and TRBJ2-1, reads GAGVSQSPSNKVTEKGKDVELRCDPISGHTALYWYRQSLGQGLEFLIYFQGNSAPDKSGLPSDRFSAERTGGSVSTLTIQRTQQEDSAVYLCASSFPGENNEQFFGPGTRLTVL.

The chain is built from TRBV4-1 and TRBJ2-7; a possible D gene is TRBD2 (5 bases). CDR1 and CDR2 from the germline V gene are MGHRA and YSYEKL. The CDR3 extends over 15 amino acids. Trimming stripped 0 bases from V and 0 bases from J, with 9 bases between. CDR3 loop: CASSQDRGSSYEQYF. CDR3 DNA sequence: TGCGCCAGCAGCCAAGATCGGGGATCCTCCTACGAGCAGTACTTC.

This clonotype has just a few counts. The chain is built from TRBV20-1 and TRBJ1-6, with TRBD1 as a possible D gene (5 bases). Germline loops: CDR1 DFQATT, CDR2 SNEGSKA (reference sequence). The CDR3 sequence is 14 residues long. V was trimmed by 5 bases and J by 0 bases, leaving 8 bases between them. The CDR3 loop is CSAPGVSYNSPLHF. The DNA for the CDR3 is TGCAGTGCTCCGGGGGTCTCCTATAATTCACCCCTCCACTTT.

There are a few counts of this clonotype. The rearrangement joins TRBV28 to TRBJ1-5, with a weak D call TRBD1 (5 bases). Germline CDR1 MDHEN, CDR2 SYDVKM. The CDR3 runs 15 residues. Trimming cost V 2 bases and J 5 bases, with 13 bases left between them. As DNA, the CDR3 is TGTGCCAGCAGTTTAGTTAGGACACTAGATCAGCCCCAGCATTTT. Translated, it gives CASSLVRTLDQPQHF. Full variable domain (missing parts from reference TRBV28 and TRBJ1-5): DVKVTQSSRYLVKRTGEKVFLECVQDMDHENMFWYRQDPGLGLRLIYFSYDVKMKEKGDIPEGYSVSREKKERFSLILESASTNQTSMYLCASSLVRTLDQPQHFGDGTRLSIL.

CDR3 sequence (DNA): TGTGCCAGCAGTCCCCCCCCTGATACCGGCTACAATGAGCAGTTCTTC. It is translated as CASSPPPDTGYNEQFF. The gene calls are TRBV6-2 or TRBV6-3 and TRBJ2-1, with D hard to call. The CDR3 has 16 residues. The ends were cut back, 5 bases at V and 3 bases at J, with 17 bases in the middle. Germline-derived CDR1 and CDR2 are MNHEY and SVGEGT.

The chain recombines TRBV14 with TRBJ2-3; D gene ambiguous. There are 15 residues in the CDR3. Trimming removed 3 bases from V and 2 bases from J, with 12 bases in between. Germline CDR1 SGHDN, CDR2 FVKESK. The CDR3 loop is CASSHGEFDTDTQYF. Here the CDR3 DNA reads TGTGCCAGCAGCCATGGAGAATTCGACACAGATACGCAGTATTTT.

V usage is TRBV6-1 and J usage is TRBJ1-5, with D perhaps matching TRBD1 (5 bases). This CDR3 spans 15 amino acids. Trimming cost V 5 bases and J 0 bases, with 11 bases left between them. From germline, CDR1 is MNHNS and CDR2 SASEGT. Here the CDR3 DNA reads TGTGCCAGCAGTCACAGGTGGAATAGCAATCAGCCCCAGCATTTT. Its protein is CASSHRWNSNQPQHF.

For this clonotype: This sequence may be a read error, since a much larger clone differs from it by one base. The chain is built from TRBV7-9 and TRBJ2-1; D may be TRBD2 (6 bases). The germline CDR1 and CDR2 sequences are SEHNR and FQNEAQ (reference sequence). The CDR3 spans 16 residues. CDR3 region: CASSPGTASSFNEQFF. Written as DNA, the CDR3 is TGTGCCAGCAGCCCCGGGACTGCGAGCTCCTTCAATGAGCAGTTCTTC.

In this sample, this clonotype turned up a few times. This sequence joins TRBV7-9 and TRBJ1-2, with D unclear. Germline V gene lookup returns CDR1 SEHNR and CDR2 FQNEAQ (reference sequence). The length of the CDR3 is 14 residues. Trimming removed 5 bases at V and 8 bases at J, with 18 bases between. CDR3 in DNA: TGTGCCAGCAGCCCTCCCGCTAAAGGCGGGGGCTACACCTTC. Translation gives CASSPPAKGGGYTF.